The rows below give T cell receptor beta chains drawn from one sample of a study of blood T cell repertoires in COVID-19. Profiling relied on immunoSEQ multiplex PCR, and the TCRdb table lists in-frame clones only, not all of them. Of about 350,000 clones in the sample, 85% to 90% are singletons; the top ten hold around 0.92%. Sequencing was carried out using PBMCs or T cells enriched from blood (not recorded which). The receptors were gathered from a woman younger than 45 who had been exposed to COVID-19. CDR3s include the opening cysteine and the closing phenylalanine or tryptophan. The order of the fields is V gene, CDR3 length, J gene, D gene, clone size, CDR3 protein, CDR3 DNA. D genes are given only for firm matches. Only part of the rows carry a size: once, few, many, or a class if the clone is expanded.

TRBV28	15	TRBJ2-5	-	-	CASSLSRPNGETQYF	TGTGCCAGCAGTTTATCAAGACCTAACGGGGAGACCCAGTACTTC
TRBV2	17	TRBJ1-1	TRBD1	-	CASSDPGTGGGGTEAFF	TGTGCCAGCAGTGACCCCGGGACAGGGGGGGGAGGCACTGAAGCTTTCTTT
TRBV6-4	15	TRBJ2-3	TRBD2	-	CASSDKGLSTDTQYF	TGTGCCAGCAGTGACAAGGGACTAAGCACAGATACGCAGTATTTT
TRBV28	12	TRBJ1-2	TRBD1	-	CASSGTDYGYTF	TGTGCCAGCAGTGGGACAGATTATGGCTACACCTTC
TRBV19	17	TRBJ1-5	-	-	CASSIRVRAVQDQPQHF	TGTGCCAGTAGTATAAGAGTGCGGGCCGTACAAGATCAGCCCCAGCATTTT
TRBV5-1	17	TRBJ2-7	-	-	CASSPLPGATSTYEQYF	TGCGCCAGCAGTCCACTACCGGGTGCTACTTCCACCTACGAGCAGTACTTC
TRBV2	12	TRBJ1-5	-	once	CASSRVYQPQHF	TGTGCCAGCAGCCGTGTATATCAGCCCCAGCATTTT
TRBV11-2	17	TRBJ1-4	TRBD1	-	CASSSGTHQGAGEKLFF	TGTGCCAGCAGCTCGGGAACGCACCAGGGGGCGGGTGAAAAACTGTTTTTT
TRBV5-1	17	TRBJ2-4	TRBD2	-	CASSQVTGLSVKNIQYF	TGCGCCAGCAGCCAAGTCACGGGACTATCGGTCAAAAACATTCAGTACTTC
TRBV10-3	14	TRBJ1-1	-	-	CAISEVRGNTEAFF	TGTGCCATCAGTGAGGTCAGGGGAAACACTGAAGCTTTCTTT
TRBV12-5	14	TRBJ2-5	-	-	CASGAGAYQETQYF	TGTGCTAGTGGTGCCGGTGCTTACCAAGAGACCCAGTACTTC
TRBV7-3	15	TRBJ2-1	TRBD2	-	CASTQGLAGRNEQFF	TGTGCCAGCACCCAGGGGCTAGCGGGACGCAATGAGCAGTTCTTC
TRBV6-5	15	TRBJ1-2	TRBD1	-	CASKKLQGINYGYTF	TGTGCCAGCAAAAAATTACAGGGGATTAACTATGGCTACACCTTC
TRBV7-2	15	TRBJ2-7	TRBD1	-	CASSLGGGFSYEQYF	TGTGCCAGCAGCTTAGGAGGGGGCTTTTCCTACGAGCAGTACTTC
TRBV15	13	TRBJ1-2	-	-	CATSRDRESGYTF	TGTGCCACCAGCAGAGACAGGGAATCAGGCTACACCTTC
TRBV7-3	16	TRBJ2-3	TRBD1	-	CASSSIQGAGTDTQYF	TGTGCCAGCAGCTCTATCCAGGGGGCTGGGACAGATACGCAGTATTTT
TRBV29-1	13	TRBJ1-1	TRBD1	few	CMGWGTGAVEAFF	TGCATGGGGTGGGGGACAGGGGCCGTTGAAGCTTTCTTT
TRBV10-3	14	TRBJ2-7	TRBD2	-	CASSPGLAEYEQYF	TGTGCCAGCTCTCCGGGACTAGCTGAATACGAGCAGTACTTC
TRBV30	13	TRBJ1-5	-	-	CAWSPGGNQPQHF	TGTGCCTGGAGTCCAGGGGGCAATCAGCCCCAGCATTTT
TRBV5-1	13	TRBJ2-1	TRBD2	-	CASILAGGNEQFF	TGCGCCAGCATCCTAGCGGGAGGCAATGAGCAGTTCTTC
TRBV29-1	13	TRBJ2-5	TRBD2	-	CSAQLAPQETQYF	TGCAGCGCGCAACTAGCGCCACAAGAGACCCAGTACTTC
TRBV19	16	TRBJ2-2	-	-	CASSMRQPPNTGELFF	TGTGCCAGTAGTATGCGGCAGCCCCCGAACACCGGGGAGCTGTTTTTT
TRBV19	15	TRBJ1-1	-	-	CASSIIEHPNTEAFF	TGTGCCAGTAGTATAATTGAACATCCGAACACTGAAGCTTTCTTT
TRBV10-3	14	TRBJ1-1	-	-	CAISEPTRNTEAFF	TGTGCCATCAGTGAGCCCACGAGAAACACTGAAGCTTTCTTT
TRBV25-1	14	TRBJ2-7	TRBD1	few	CASSEGTGIYEQYF	TGTGCCAGCAGTGAGGGGACAGGGATCTACGAGCAGTACTTC
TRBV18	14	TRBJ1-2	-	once	CASSPPGTPYGYTF	TGTGCCAGCTCACCACCGGGGACACCCTATGGCTACACCTTC
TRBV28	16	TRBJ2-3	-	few	CASSPPVPLNRDTQYF	TGTGCCAGCAGTCCCCCGGTGCCGCTAAATCGGGATACGCAGTATTTT
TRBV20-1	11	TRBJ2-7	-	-	CSASLSDEQYF	TGCAGTGCTAGCCTGTCAGACGAGCAGTACTTC
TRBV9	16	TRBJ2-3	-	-	CASSVGRATRADTQYF	TGTGCCAGCAGCGTAGGGAGGGCTACTAGGGCAGATACGCAGTATTTT
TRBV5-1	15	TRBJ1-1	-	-	CASSLSGYGNTEAFF	TGCGCCAGCAGCTTGTCAGGGTACGGCAACACTGAAGCTTTCTTT
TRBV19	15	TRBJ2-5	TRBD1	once	CASSLGTGGRETQYF	TGTGCCAGTAGTCTCGGGACAGGGGGGCGGGAGACCCAGTACTTC
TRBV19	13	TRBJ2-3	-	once	CASSLGHTDTQYF	TGTGCCAGTAGTTTGGGGCACACAGATACGCAGTATTTT
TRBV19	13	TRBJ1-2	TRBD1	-	CASSLVRGSGYTF	TGTGCCAGTAGTCTGGTCAGGGGGTCTGGCTACACCTTC
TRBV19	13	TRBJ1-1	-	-	CASSMSIDTEAFF	TGTGCCAGTAGTATGAGCATTGACACTGAAGCTTTCTTT
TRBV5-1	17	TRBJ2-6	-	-	CASQRTPVGGGANVLTF	TGCGCCAGCCAAAGGACCCCAGTAGGGGGTGGGGCCAACGTCCTGACTTTC
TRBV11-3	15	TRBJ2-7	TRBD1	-	CASSSPGQGIHEQYF	TGTGCCAGCAGCTCGCCGGGACAGGGGATCCACGAGCAGTACTTC
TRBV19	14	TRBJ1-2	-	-	CASSMGLYDYGYTF	TGTGCCAGTAGTATGGGACTATACGACTATGGCTACACCTTC
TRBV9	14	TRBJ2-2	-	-	CASSVVDSTGELFF	TGTGCCAGCAGCGTAGTTGACAGCACCGGGGAGCTGTTTTTT
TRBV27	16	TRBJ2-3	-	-	CASSLYGWGGTDTQYF	TGTGCCAGCAGTTTATACGGCTGGGGGGGCACAGATACGCAGTATTTT
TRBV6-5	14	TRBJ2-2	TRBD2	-	CATGLAGATGELFF	TGTGCCACGGGACTAGCGGGAGCGACCGGGGAGCTGTTTTTT
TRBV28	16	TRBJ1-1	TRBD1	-	CASRPGQGAQYTEAFF	TGTGCCAGCAGGCCAGGACAGGGGGCGCAGTACACTGAAGCTTTCTTT
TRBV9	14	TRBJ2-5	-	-	CASSGGGRGETQYF	TGTGCCAGCAGCGGTGGAGGCCGGGGGGAGACCCAGTACTTC
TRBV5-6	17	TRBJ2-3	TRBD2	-	CASSLALPGLVADTQYF	TGTGCCAGCAGCTTGGCGCTACCGGGACTAGTTGCAGATACGCAGTATTTT
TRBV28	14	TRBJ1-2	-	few	CASSPQAGNYGYTF	TGTGCCAGCAGCCCCCAGGCAGGGAACTATGGCTACACCTTC
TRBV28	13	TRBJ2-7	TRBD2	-	CASSLAGDYEQYF	TGTGCCAGCAGCCTAGCGGGGGACTACGAGCAGTACTTC
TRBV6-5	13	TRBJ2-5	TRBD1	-	CASRTGGWETQYF	TGTGCCAGCAGGACAGGGGGGTGGGAGACCCAGTACTTC
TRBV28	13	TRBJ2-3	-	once	CASRQPSGNTQYF	TGTGCCAGCAGGCAGCCCTCGGGTAATACGCAGTATTTT
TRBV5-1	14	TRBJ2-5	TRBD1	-	CASSQDRAGETQYF	TGCGCCAGCAGTCAGGACAGGGCGGGAGAGACCCAGTACTTC
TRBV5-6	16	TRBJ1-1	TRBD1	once	CASSFVGVQGRTEAFF	TGTGCCAGCAGCTTCGTAGGTGTACAGGGGCGCACTGAAGCTTTCTTT
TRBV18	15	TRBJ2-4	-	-	CASSPGATRADIQYF	TGTGCCAGCTCACCAGGGGCCACAAGGGCGGACATTCAGTACTTC
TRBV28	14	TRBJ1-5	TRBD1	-	CASSPWTGFQPQHF	TGTGCCAGCAGCCCCTGGACAGGGTTCCAGCCCCAGCATTTT
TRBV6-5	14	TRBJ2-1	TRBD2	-	CASCAAGVHNEQFF	TGTGCCAGTTGCGCGGCGGGAGTCCACAATGAGCAGTTCTTC
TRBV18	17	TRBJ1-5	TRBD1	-	CASSQVPTGYSSQPQHF	TGTGCCAGCTCACAAGTCCCGACAGGGTATAGTAGTCAGCCCCAGCATTTT